The T cell receptor (beta chain) described here comes from a study of T cell changes during pregnancy in multiple sclerosis. The protocol was immunoSEQ multiplex PCR, while the TCRdb copy is restricted to in-frame clones and leaves out a portion. Of tens of thousands of clones listed, approximately 92% are singletons. V lost 0 bases to trimming and J lost 0 bases, with 11 bases between them. This CDR3 has 16 amino acids. Germline CDR1 reads SGHRS; CDR2 reads YFSETQ. Sequencing was performed on CD8+ T cells from peripheral blood mononuclear cells, taken before pregnancy. The origin of this receptor is a female donor with multiple sclerosis, enrolled in a pregnancy study. The chain uses TRBV5-1 and TRBJ2-3; tentatively, D is TRBD2 (6 bases). The CDR3 nucleotides read TGCGCCAGCAGCTTGGGGCGCGGGGATAGCACAGATACGCAGTATTTT. Amino acid sequence: CASSLGRGDSTDTQYF.